This T cell receptor beta chain was sequenced for a study of OX40 agonist ivuxolimab in advanced cancers. Study at large: As their treatment, patients were administered ivuxolimab, an agonistic anti-OX40 (CD134) antibody. Patients were dosed intravenously with ivuxolimab at 0.01 to 10 mg/kg every 2 weeks. Study conclusions and caveats: Clonal expansion was seen in CD4+ and CD8+ blood T cells by week 6 at 0.1 to 3.0 mg/kg. CD8+ T cells were the subset that, on average, had more expanded clones than CD4+.

To note about this clone: Its target is not known.

The table came from immunoSEQ multiplex PCR; TCRdb's copy has only in-frame clones and leaves some out. Here the sample spans some 38,000 clones, about 94% being singletons. This TCR was recovered from an adult with an advanced solid tumor such as melanoma, head and neck, liver or kidney cancer. The input for sequencing was CD4+ or CD8+ T cells sorted from blood, taken in a trial of the OX40 agonist ivuxolimab.

The CDR3 nucleotides are TGTGCCAGCAGCGTAATTGGGGGGGTGCCGACTAGCACAGATACGCAGTATTTT. It codes for CASSVIGGVPTSTDTQYF. The chain joins TRBV9 to TRBJ2-3; 7 nucleotides match TRBD2. The CDR3 has 18 residues. Germline trimming cut 1 base from V and 0 bases from J; bases unmatched to any gene: 11. Germline V gene data show CDR1 as SGDLS and CDR2 as YYNGEE.